This T cell receptor beta chain originates from a study of cytomegalovirus exposure and HLA in healthy donors. The protocol was immunoSEQ multiplex PCR, while the TCRdb copy is restricted to in-frame clones and leaves out a portion. The data contain under 95,000 clones, approximately 91% of them seen just once; the ten biggest clones take up 2% to 2.5%. This CDR3 is 13 amino acids long. Germline CDR1 is LNHDA and CDR2 is SQIVND (reference sequence). V was clipped by 3 bases and J by 6 bases, with 9 bases between them. The TCR originated in a young man in good health and CMV-seronegative. The sample taken for sequencing was PBMCs. This chain uses TRBV19 with TRBJ1-5; D not certain. The DNA of the CDR3 is TGTGCCAGTAGTATCCTGGGGAGTCAGCCCCAGCATTTT. This gives the protein CASSILGSQPQHF. Together with reference TRBV19 and TRBJ1-5, the CDR3 gives the full variable domain: DGGITQSPKYLFRKEGQNVTLSCEQNLNHDAMYWYRQDPGQGLRLIYYSQIVNDFQKGDIAEGYSVSREKKESFPLTVTSAQKNPTAFYLCASSILGSQPQHFGDGTRLSIL.